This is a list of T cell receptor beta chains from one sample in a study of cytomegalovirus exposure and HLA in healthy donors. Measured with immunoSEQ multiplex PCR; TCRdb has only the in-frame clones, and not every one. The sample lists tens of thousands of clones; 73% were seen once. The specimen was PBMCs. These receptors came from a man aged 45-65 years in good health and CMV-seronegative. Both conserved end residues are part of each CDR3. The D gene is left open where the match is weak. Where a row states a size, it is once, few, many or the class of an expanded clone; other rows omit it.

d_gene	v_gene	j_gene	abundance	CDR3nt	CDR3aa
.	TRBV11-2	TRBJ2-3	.	TGTGCCAGCAGCCCAACAGGGCCAGATACGCAGTATTTT	CASSPTGPDTQYF
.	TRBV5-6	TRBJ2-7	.	TGTGCCAGCAGCTTGTTTACGGGATCCTACGAGCAGTACTTC	CASSLFTGSYEQYF
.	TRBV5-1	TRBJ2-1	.	TGCGCCAGCAGCCTGGCTTACAATGAGCAGTTCTTC	CASSLAYNEQFF
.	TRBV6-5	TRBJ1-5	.	TGTGCCAGCAGCTCCCTCCTCAATCAGCCCCAGCATTTT	CASSSLLNQPQHF
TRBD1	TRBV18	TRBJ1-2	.	TGTGCCAGCCATCGGACAGGGGTTAACTATGGCTACACCTTC	CASHRTGVNYGYTF
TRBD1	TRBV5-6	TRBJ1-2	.	TGTGCCAGCAACCCGGAGGGACAGGGCTTCTATGGCTACACCTTC	CASNPEGQGFYGYTF
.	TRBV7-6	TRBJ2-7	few	TGTGCCAGCAGCTTAGCGACCAGGGATACCGAGCAGTACTTC	CASSLATRDTEQYF
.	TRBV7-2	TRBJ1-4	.	TGTGCCAGCAGCTTAGACGTGGGGGCTAGGGGAGAAAAACTGTTTTTT	CASSLDVGARGEKLFF
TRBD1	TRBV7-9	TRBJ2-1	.	TGTGCCAGCAGCTTCGGACAGGGCAATGAGCAGTTCTTC	CASSFGQGNEQFF
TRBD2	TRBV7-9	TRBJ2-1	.	TGTGCCAGCAGCTTAGCGGGGGAGGGGTATGAGCAGTTCTTC	CASSLAGEGYEQFF
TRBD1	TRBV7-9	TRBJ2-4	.	TGTGCCAGCAGCCCCCAGACAGGGGCCAAAAACATTCAGTACTTC	CASSPQTGAKNIQYF
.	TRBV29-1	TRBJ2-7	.	TGCAGCGTTGAAGAGGGGGCGGCAAACTCCTACGAGCAGTACTTC	CSVEEGAANSYEQYF
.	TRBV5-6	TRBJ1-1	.	TGTGCCAGCGATGGTTCTCGAGGGGGGAACACTGAAGCTTTCTTT	CASDGSRGGNTEAFF
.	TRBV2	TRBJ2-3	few	TGTGCCAGCAGTGGGGAGGGGGATCTCACAGATACGCAGTATTTT	CASSGEGDLTDTQYF
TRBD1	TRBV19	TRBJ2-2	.	TGTGCCAGTAGTTTGCCGGGACAGAGGGCCGGGGAGCTGTTTTTT	CASSLPGQRAGELFF
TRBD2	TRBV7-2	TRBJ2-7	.	TGTGCCAGCAGCCCCTTAGCGGGCCCCGCCTACGAGCAGTACTTC	CASSPLAGPAYEQYF
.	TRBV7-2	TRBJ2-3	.	TGTGCCAGCAGCATCCGAGCGGGCCCCCTCTCCACACACACAGATACGCAGTATTTT	CASSIRAGPLSTHTDTQYF
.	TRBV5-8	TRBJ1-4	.	TGTGCCAGCAGAAGGGGCGGCGAAAAACTGTTTTTT	CASRRGGEKLFF
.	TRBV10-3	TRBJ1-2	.	TGTGCCATCAGCCTCGAGAGTTACTATGGCTACACCTTC	CAISLESYYGYTF
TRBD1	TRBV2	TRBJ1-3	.	TGTGCCAGCAGCGAGGCCGGGACAGGGCCGGGAGGGAGAGGAAACACCATATATTTT	CASSEAGTGPGGRGNTIYF
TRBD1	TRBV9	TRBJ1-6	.	TGTGCCAGCGGACAGGGTTCCTATAATTCACCCCTCCACTTT	CASGQGSYNSPLHF
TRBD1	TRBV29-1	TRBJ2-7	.	TGCAGCCTGTACAGGGGGCACGAGCAGTCCTTC	CSLYRGHEQSF
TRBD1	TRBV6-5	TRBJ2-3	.	TGTGCCAGCAGTTTAGGCGGCGGGACAGGGCAGTATTTT	CASSLGGGTGQYF
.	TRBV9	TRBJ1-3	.	TGTGCCAGCAGCGTATCTGGGGGCCTAGCTGGAAACACCATATATTTT	CASSVSGGLAGNTIYF
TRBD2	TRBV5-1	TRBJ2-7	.	TGCGCCAGCAGCAGACTAGCGCAGCACGAGCAGTACTTC	CASSRLAQHEQYF
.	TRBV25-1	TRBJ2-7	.	TGTGCCAGCAGTTACAGTACCTACGAGCAGTACTTC	CASSYSTYEQYF
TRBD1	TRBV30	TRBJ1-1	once	TGTGCCTGGAGTGTACTTGTGGACAGGGGTGAAGCTTTCTTT	CAWSVLVDRGEAFF
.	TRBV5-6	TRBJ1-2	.	TGTGCCAGCAGCTTGATGGGGGCAGGTGGAGGCTACACCTTC	CASSLMGAGGGYTF
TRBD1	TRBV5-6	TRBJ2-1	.	TGTGCCAGCAGCTTGGGGGGACAGGGGGCCGATGAGCAGTTCTTC	CASSLGGQGADEQFF
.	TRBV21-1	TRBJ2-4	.	TGTGCCAGCAGCAAAGATGCGCGGAAGTCTATGGACATTCAGTACTTC	CASSKDARKSMDIQYF
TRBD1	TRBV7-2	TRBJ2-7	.	TGTGCCAGCAGCTCCCTCGGACAGGGGGCGGGAGAGCAGTACTTC	CASSSLGQGAGEQYF
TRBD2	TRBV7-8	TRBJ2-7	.	TGTGCCAGCAGCGAGAGGACTAGTGACTCCTACGAGCAGTACTTC	CASSERTSDSYEQYF
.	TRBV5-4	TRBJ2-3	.	TGTGCCAGCAGCTTGGATACCTATAGCACAGATACGCAGTATTTT	CASSLDTYSTDTQYF
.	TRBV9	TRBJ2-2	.	TGTGCCAGCAGCGTAGAACGGGGCACCGGGGAGCTGTTTTTT	CASSVERGTGELFF
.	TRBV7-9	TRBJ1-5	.	TGTGCCAGCAGCCCGGCGGGGGGGACTCAGCCCCAGCATTTT	CASSPAGGTQPQHF
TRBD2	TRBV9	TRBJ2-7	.	TGTGCCAGCAGCGTAGGTATTAGAACGGCAGCGGGGCCCTACGAGCAGTACTTC	CASSVGIRTAAGPYEQYF
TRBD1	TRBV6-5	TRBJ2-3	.	TGTGCCAGCAGACTCGGACAGGGGACAGATACGCAGTATTTT	CASRLGQGTDTQYF
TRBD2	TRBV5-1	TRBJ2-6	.	TGCGCCAGCAGCTTGGCCGGGGGGGGGACTGGGGCCAACGTCCTGACTTTC	CASSLAGGGTGANVLTF
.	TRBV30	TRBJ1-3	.	TGTGCCTCACGGGGTTCCTCTGGAAACACCATATATTTT	CASRGSSGNTIYF
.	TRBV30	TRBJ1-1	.	TGTGCCTGGGGCATGAGGGAGAATGAAGCTTTCTTT	CAWGMRENEAFF
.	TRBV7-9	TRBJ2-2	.	TGTGCCAGCAGCTTAGGGTTCGGCACCGGGGAGCTGTTTTTT	CASSLGFGTGELFF
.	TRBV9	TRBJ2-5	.	TGTGCCAGCAGCGTAGCCTCGCAAGAGACCCAGTACTTC	CASSVASQETQYF
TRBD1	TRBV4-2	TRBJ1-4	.	TGTGCCAGCAGCCAAGGGGACAGAGGAAAACTGTTTTTT	CASSQGDRGKLFF
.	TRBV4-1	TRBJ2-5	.	TGCGCCAGCAGTTTAACCCTCGGAGAGACCCAGTACTTC	CASSLTLGETQYF
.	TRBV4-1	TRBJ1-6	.	TGCGCCAGCAGCCAACACCGGGGATCCCGTCAATCACCCCTCCACTTT	CASSQHRGSRQSPLHF
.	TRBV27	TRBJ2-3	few	TGTGCCAGCAGTTTATACCCACCTTTAGAATTGGATACGCAGTATTTT	CASSLYPPLELDTQYF
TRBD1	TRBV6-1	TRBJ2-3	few	TGTGCCAGCAGTGAAAAGGCAGGGGGCGCAGATACGCAGTATTTT	CASSEKAGGADTQYF
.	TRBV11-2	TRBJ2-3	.	TGTGCCAGCAGCTTAGACGAGGGCAGCGATACGCAGTATTTT	CASSLDEGSDTQYF
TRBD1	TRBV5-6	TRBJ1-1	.	TGTGCCAGCAGCCTCGGGACAGGGCGTAAAGCTTTCTTT	CASSLGTGRKAFF
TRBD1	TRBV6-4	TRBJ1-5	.	TGTGCCAGCAGTGCCCCGCAGGGGGGATATAGCAATCAGCCCCAGCATTTT	CASSAPQGGYSNQPQHF
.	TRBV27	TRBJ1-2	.	TGTGCCAGCAGTCGCGTGCGGGCCACAGGGTCGGGCTACACCTTC	CASSRVRATGSGYTF
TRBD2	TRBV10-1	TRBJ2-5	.	TGCGCCAGCGGGGCGGGGGGGCCCCAAGAGACCCAGTACTTC	CASGAGGPQETQYF
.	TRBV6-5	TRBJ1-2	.	TGTGCCATCACAGGGTCGCCCCAAGCTAACTATGGCTACACCTTC	CAITGSPQANYGYTF
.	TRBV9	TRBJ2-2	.	TGTGCCAGCAGCGCCAGGGGAGGGGGGGAGCTGTTTTTT	CASSARGGGELFF
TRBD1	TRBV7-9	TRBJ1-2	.	TGTGCCAGCAGCACGACAGGGCCTTTTGGAGGCTACACCTTC	CASSTTGPFGGYTF
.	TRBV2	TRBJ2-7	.	TGTGCCAGCAGATCAAGGACTGCCAGCTACGAGCAGTACTTC	CASRSRTASYEQYF